The T cell receptor beta chain described here comes from a study of esophageal squamous cell carcinoma under preoperative chemotherapy. Study-wide results and limits: Chemotherapy was followed by significantly higher TCR diversity in peripheral T cells only, not tumor-infiltrating lymphocytes. Peripheral T cells migrating into the tumor appeared to partly supply post-treatment tumor-infiltrating lymphocytes.

TCRdb called the PCR reads again in MiXCR, with one record for every CDR3 protein. The table includes approximately 12,000 distinct CDR3 sequences, approximately 50% detected once. Specified time point: before preoperative PTX-NDP chemotherapy. Before surgery, patients were given preoperative paclitaxel-nedaplatin chemotherapy. Germline V gene sequence: CDR1 MNHEY, CDR2 SMNVEV (reference sequence). The CDR3 spans 12 residues. Trimming shortened V by 5 bases and J by 13 bases, and 17 bases separated the two germline ends. This clonotype is medium-sized (0.01 to 0.1%) within its sample. The target antigen is unknown.

This chain links TRBV27 with TRBJ1-2, with D unclear. Collection took place from a patient given preoperative chemotherapy. This receptor was taken from a human donor with esophageal squamous cell carcinoma. The donor label of this sample is uncertain. CDR3 DNA: TGTGCCAGCAGTCCCCAAGCAGGATTCATCACCTTC. Encoded protein: CASSPQAGFITF.